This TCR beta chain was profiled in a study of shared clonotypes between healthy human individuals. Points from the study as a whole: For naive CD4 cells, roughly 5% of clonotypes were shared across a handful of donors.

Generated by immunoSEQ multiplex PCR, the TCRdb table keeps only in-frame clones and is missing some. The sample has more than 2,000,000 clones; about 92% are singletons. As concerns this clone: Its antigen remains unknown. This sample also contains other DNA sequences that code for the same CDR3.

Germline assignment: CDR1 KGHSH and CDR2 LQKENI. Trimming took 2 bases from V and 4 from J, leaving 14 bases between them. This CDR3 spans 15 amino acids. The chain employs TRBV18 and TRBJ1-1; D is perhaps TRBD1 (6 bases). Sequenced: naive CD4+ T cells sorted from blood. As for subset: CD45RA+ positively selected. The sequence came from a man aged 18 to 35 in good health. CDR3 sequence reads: CASSPKGEGVTEAFF. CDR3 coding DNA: TGTGCCAGCTCACCAAAGGGGGAAGGTGTCACTGAAGCTTTCTTT.